Reported below is one TCR beta chain. Its antigen is as yet unknown. RNA was isolated and reverse transcribed to cDNA, the sequencing template. The repertoire was sequenced with immunoSEQ multiplex PCR; TCRdb's copy has only in-frame clones and lacks some. There are fewer than 150,000 clones in the sample; around four fifths occur only once, and approximately 25% lies in the top ten. This CDR3 has 14 amino acids. Germline V CDR1 and CDR2: MGHRA, YSYEKL. Trimming stripped 0 bases from V and 7 bases from J, with 10 bases between. These data are taken from a study of CD8+ T cells in alopecia areata. Study-level points and caveats: Persistence of many expanded lesional clones was seen in scalp and blood during tofacitinib.

Treatment: oral pan-JAK inhibitor, 5-10 mg twice daily. The chain carries TRBV4-1 and TRBJ2-1; D is unresolved. The source material was CD8+ T cells sorted from blood, sampled at week 4, from a patient treated with tofacitinib. This clonotype originated in a human donor with alopecia areata. The CDR3 DNA reads as TGCGCCAGCAGCCAAGATCTGTGGGGAAATGAGCAGTTCTTC. This codes for CASSQDLWGNEQFF.